The 14 T cell receptor beta chains listed next were all sequenced from one sample in a study of blood T cell repertoires in COVID-19. Libraries were prepared by immunoSEQ multiplex PCR; TCRdb keeps only in-frame clonotypes and omits some of them. The data hold about 270,000 clones, with 80% to 90% observed a single time. The sample taken for sequencing was peripheral blood. The receptors come from a woman in her sixties or seventies with COVID-19, enrolled during active disease.

V and J are TRBV7-9 and TRBJ2-5; 9 nucleotides line up with TRBD1. This CDR3 is 17 amino acids long. Looked up from germline, CDR1 is SEHNR and CDR2 is FQNEAQ (reference sequence). After removal of 6 bases from V and 4 bases from J, the junction contained 15 bases not matched to a gene. CDR3 region: CASSLPPGQGGSETQYF. CDR3 sequence (DNA): TGTGCCAGCAGTCTTCCTCCGGGACAGGGAGGGTCAGAGACCCAGTACTTC.

The genes are TRBV5-1 and TRBJ2-7, with 12 bases matching TRBD1. The CDR3 is 14 residues long. With V trimmed by 4 bases and J by 2 bases, 1 base remained unmatched. Germline lookup yields CDR1 SGHRS and CDR2 YFSETQ. This chain's CDR3 is CASSGTGGPYEQYF. CDR3 nucleotide sequence: TGCGCCAGCAGCGGGACAGGGGGCCCCTACGAGCAGTACTTC.

The chain links TRBV28 to TRBJ1-2, with TRBD1 as a possible D gene (5 bases). Per germline, CDR1 MDHEN and CDR2 SYDVKM. This CDR3 contains 13 residues. Trimming took 7 bases from V and 3 from J, leaving 12 bases between them. The CDR3 DNA reads TGTGCCAGCAAAGAGGGGACTGACTATGGCTACACCTTC. Translation gives CASKEGTDYGYTF.

This chain connects TRBV7-2 to TRBJ2-5; 9 nucleotides match TRBD2. Germline CDR1 SGHTA, CDR2 FQGNSA. This CDR3 contains 16 residues. V lost 3 bases to trimming and J lost 4 bases; unmatched junction nucleotides: 9. CDR3 nucleotide sequence: TGTGCCAGCAGCTTTCCCCTGACTAGCGGAGGAGAGACCCAGTACTTC. It encodes CASSFPLTSGGETQYF.

The chain joins TRBV30 to TRBJ2-7; 9 positions agree with TRBD1. Germline CDR1 is GTSNPN and CDR2 is SVGIG (reference sequence). The ends lost 0 bases at V and 7 bases at J; junction bases unmatched: 4. This CDR3 is built from 13 residues. CDR3 amino acids: CAWSVQGAREQYF. CDR3 in DNA: TGTGCCTGGAGTGTACAGGGGGCAAGGGAGCAGTACTTC.

This CDR3 is CASSPAGQGNQPQHF. CDR3 bases: TGTGCCAGCAGTCCCGCCGGACAGGGCAATCAGCCCCAGCATTTT. The chain joins TRBV6-5 to TRBJ1-5; 7 bases map to TRBD1. The V and J ends lost 5 bases and 2 bases, in that order; junction bases with no gene match: 6. The CDR3 sequence is 15 residues long. Per germline, CDR1 MNHEY and CDR2 SVGAGI.

This rearrangement joins TRBV27 to TRBJ2-3; D may be TRBD1 (6 bases). CDR3 length: 15 amino acids. The V end lost 5 bases, the J end lost 2 bases, and 14 bases lay between the germline ends. CDR1 and CDR2 (germline): MNHEY, SMNVEV (reference sequence). CDR3 nucleotide sequence: TGTGCCAGCAGTGTAACAGGGTTCAACACAGATACGCAGTATTTT. Protein sequence: CASSVTGFNTDTQYF.

The chain recombines TRBV10-3 with TRBJ2-2, with TRBD1 matching over 8 bases. From germline, CDR1 is ENHRY and CDR2 SYGVKD. The V segment lost 3 bases and the J segment 1 base; nucleotides outside the gene matches: 4. The CDR3 is made up of 16 amino acids. CDR3 region: CAISDRTGLNTGELFF. The CDR3 region has the DNA TGTGCCATCAGTGACCGGACAGGGCTGAACACCGGGGAGCTGTTTTTT.

The chain couples TRBV19 to TRBJ2-2, with 9 bases fitting TRBD1. V shed 6 bases and J 3 bases; nucleotides not matched to a gene: 5. From germline, CDR1 is LNHDA and CDR2 SQIVND (reference sequence). The CDR3 is made up of 15 amino acids. The CDR3 spells CASRPGTGYTGELFF. The DNA of the CDR3 is TGTGCCAGTAGACCCGGGACAGGGTACACCGGGGAGCTGTTTTTT.

This clone has a single count. This sequence joins TRBV19 and TRBJ1-2; D is perhaps TRBD1 (6 bases). CDR3 length: 15 residues. In germline, CDR1 is LNHDA, CDR2 SQIVND (reference sequence). The V and J ends lost 7 bases and 4 bases respectively, with 19 bases between them. In nucleotides, the CDR3 is TGTGCCAGTACCCCGGATGTCCAGGGGATCTATGGCTACACCTTC. Residues: CASTPDVQGIYGYTF.

The gene calls are TRBV30 and TRBJ1-4; 7 bases map to TRBD1. Germline V CDR1 and CDR2: GTSNPN, SVGIG (reference sequence). This CDR3 is built from 13 residues. V was clipped by 5 bases and J by 7 bases; unmatched bases: 7. The DNA for the CDR3 is TGTGCCTGGGGTAGACAGGGAGGTGAAAAACTGTTTTTT. It is translated as CAWGRQGGEKLFF.

The chain links TRBV5-1 to TRBJ2-7; D gene uncertain. V was shortened by 1 base and J by 6 bases, with 20 bases between the two germline ends. The CDR3 is 16 amino acids. Germline V CDR1 and CDR2: SGHRS, YFSETQ. The CDR3 spells CASSLNMPQTPREQYF. As DNA, the CDR3 is TGCGCCAGCAGCTTGAATATGCCACAAACACCCCGCGAGCAGTACTTC.

V is TRBV2 and J is TRBJ2-7, with a possible D match to TRBD2 (5 bases). Trimming stripped 7 bases from V and 1 base from J, with 11 bases between. This CDR3 is built from 13 residues. Looked up from germline, CDR1 is SNHLY and CDR2 is FYNNEI. CDR3 coding DNA: TGTGCCAGCAACGGGGAATCGTCCTACGAGCAGTACTTC. Its translation is CASNGESSYEQYF. The entire variable domain, with the rest obtained from reference TRBV2 and TRBJ2-7, is as follows: EPEVTQTPSHQVTQMGQEVILRCVPISNHLYFYWYRQILGQKVEFLVSFYNNEISEKSEIFDDQFSVERPDGSNFTLKIRSTKLEDSAMYFCASNGESSYEQYFGPGTRLTVT.

The rearrangement uses TRBV2 and TRBJ1-2; 8 bases map to TRBD1. The length of the CDR3 is 14 residues. Germline V gene lookup returns CDR1 SNHLY and CDR2 FYNNEI. The V segment lost 3 bases and the J segment 3 bases; nucleotides outside the gene matches: 3. CDR3 DNA sequence: TGTGCCAGCAGTGACAGGGGGCAGGACTATGGCTACACCTTC. Protein sequence: CASSDRGQDYGYTF.